Below, 23 T cell receptor beta chains from the same sample are listed, as sequenced in a study of tissue T cells after allogeneic stem cell transplantation. Some clones are missing from TCRdb's copy, which holds only in-frame ones; the method was immunoSEQ multiplex PCR. The sample contains about 5,200 clones, roughly three quarters of which appear only once. The sequenced sample was tissue from the colon, obtained at autopsy. The source is a female donor aged 60 or older with lung cancer.

V usage is TRBV5-5 and J usage is TRBJ1-5, with 9 bases fitting TRBD1. Per germline, CDR1 SGHKS and CDR2 YYEKEE (reference sequence). The CDR3 has 17 amino acids. V dropped 1 base and J dropped 4; count of bases not matched to a gene: 9. Here the CDR3 reads CASSLLGTGLMNQPQHF. CDR3 nucleotide sequence: TGTGCCAGCAGCTTGCTCGGGACAGGGCTTATGAATCAGCCCCAGCATTTT.

The genes are TRBV6-5 and TRBJ1-3; possible D gene TRBD1, 6 bases. CDR3 length equals 15 residues. The V gene's germline CDR1 is MNHEY and CDR2 SVGAGI. Deletions cut 5 bases from V and 2 bases from J, with 13 bases between. The CDR3 here is CASSPQGLAGNTIYF. The CDR3 DNA sequence: TGTGCCAGCAGTCCACAGGGCTTAGCTGGAAACACCATATATTTT.

V and J are TRBV3-1 (or the pseudogene TRBV3-2) and TRBJ2-7; no clear D gene. CDR3 length equals 14 residues. In germline, CDR1 is LGHDT, CDR2 YNNKEL (reference sequence). V lost 0 bases and J 1 base, leaving 7 bases between the germline ends. The CDR3: CASSQEVRSYEQYF. The CDR3 DNA follows: TGTGCCAGCAGCCAAGAGGTGAGGTCCTACGAGCAGTACTTC.

The V call is TRBV12-5, the J call TRBJ1-1, with D possibly TRBD1 on 5 matching bases. This CDR3 has 13 residues. From germline, CDR1 is LGHNT and CDR2 FRNRAP. V was pared by 1 base and J by 6 bases, with 9 bases between. Here the CDR3 DNA reads TGTGCTAGTGGTTTGGATTGGGGACCTGAAGCTTTCTTT. Its protein product is CASGLDWGPEAFF.

This chain uses TRBV18 with TRBJ1-1; maybe TRBD1 (5 bases). This CDR3 is 14 amino acids long. Trimming removed 6 bases at V and 1 base at J, with 12 bases between. Per germline, CDR1 KGHSH and CDR2 LQKENI. Here the CDR3 reads CASSPGLSNTEAFF. For the CDR3, the DNA is TGTGCCAGCTCCCCGGGACTCTCGAACACTGAAGCTTTCTTT.

The V call is TRBV30, the J call TRBJ2-7; perhaps TRBD1 as D (5 bases). CDR3 length: 13 residues. CDR1 GTSNPN and CDR2 SVGIG come from the germline V gene (reference sequence). The germline V and J ends were trimmed by 5 bases and 3 bases, with 14 bases remaining between them. The DNA of the CDR3 is TGTGCCTGGGTGAAACCAGGGAACTACGAGCAGTACTTC. Its protein is CAWVKPGNYEQYF.

This sequence joins TRBV5-4 and TRBJ2-5; perhaps TRBD2 as D (6 bases). There are 16 residues in the CDR3. Germline V gene data show CDR1 as SGHNT and CDR2 as YYREEE (reference sequence). V was pared by 0 bases and J by 2 bases, with 14 bases between. As DNA, the CDR3 is TGTGCCAGCAGCTTGGGGGGCCGGAGGGGTCAAGAGACCCAGTACTTC. Residues: CASSLGGRRGQETQYF.

CDR3 loop: CAISVTGPGGGGTEAFF. In DNA, the CDR3 is TGTGCCATCAGTGTTACAGGGCCAGGGGGAGGGGGCACTGAAGCTTTCTTT. The chain links TRBV10-3 to TRBJ1-1; 7 bases agree with TRBD1. The CDR3 covers 17 residues. Germline V CDR1 and CDR2: ENHRY, SYGVKD. The J segment lost 4 bases and the V segment lost 4 bases, leaving 15 bases of the junction unmatched.

The chain couples TRBV27 to TRBJ1-2; TRBD1 agrees at 9 bases. This CDR3 spans 16 amino acids. The junction had 9 bases not matched to a gene; V was cut back by 5 bases and J by 2 bases. The germline V gene has CDR1 MNHEY and CDR2 SMNVEV (reference sequence). DNA for the CDR3: TGTGCCAGCAGTAAACTACCGGGACAGGGAAACTATGGCTACACCTTC. As protein: CASSKLPGQGNYGYTF.

The genes are TRBV2 and TRBJ2-1; D is undetermined. Germline V gives CDR1 SNHLY, CDR2 FYNNEI. The CDR3 is 15 amino acids. V lost 3 bases to trimming and J lost 0 bases, with 9 bases between them. CDR3 bases: TGTGCCAGCAGTGAGACTCCGCCCTCCTACAATGAGCAGTTCTTC. This encodes CASSETPPSYNEQFF.

The genes are TRBV10-3 and TRBJ1-1; 10 bases align to TRBD1. CDR3 length: 17 residues. The V gene's germline CDR1 is ENHRY and CDR2 SYGVKD. Trimming at V came to 0 bases and at J to 4 bases, leaving 8 bases not matched to a gene. The CDR3 region is CAISESGTGASGTEAFF. The CDR3 nucleotides read TGTGCCATCAGTGAGTCGGGGACAGGGGCCTCGGGCACTGAAGCTTTCTTT.

The rearrangement links TRBV14 to TRBJ2-3; D is undetermined. The V end lost 1 base, the J end lost 5 bases, and 16 bases lay between the germline ends. In germline, CDR1 is SGHDN, CDR2 FVKESK. The CDR3 spans 16 residues. The CDR3 here is CASSQVQLNRGDTQYF. The CDR3 DNA sequence: TGTGCCAGCAGCCAAGTTCAGCTCAATCGCGGAGATACGCAGTATTTT.

The sample holds a few counts of this clone. This chain connects TRBV9 to TRBJ2-6; D is ambiguous. This CDR3 has 15 residues. V was shortened by 2 bases and J by 1 base, with 7 bases between the two germline ends. CDR1 is SGDLS, CDR2 YYNGEE, per germline. The CDR3 sequence: CASSVDSSGANVLTF. CDR3 DNA sequence: TGTGCCAGCAGCGTCGACTCTTCTGGGGCCAACGTCCTGACTTTC.

This clone was counted between two and nine times. V and J are TRBV4-1 and TRBJ2-1; 13 bases line up with TRBD2. J lost 3 bases, V lost 4 bases, and 3 bases had no gene match. The germline V gene has CDR1 MGHRA and CDR2 YSYEKL. CDR3 length: 16 residues. Written as DNA, the CDR3 is TGCGCCAGCAGCCCAGGGACTAGCGGGAACTACAATGAGCAGTTCTTC. Its translation: CASSPGTSGNYNEQFF.

A single count supports this clone. The chain has TRBV11-2 and TRBJ2-1; no definite D call. CDR1 SGHAT and CDR2 FQNNGV come from the germline V gene. Between the trimmed V and J ends, which lost 1 base and 7 bases, there was a span of 8 bases. This CDR3 is built from 13 residues. The CDR3 sequence is CASSLGHGNEQFF. The CDR3 bases are TGTGCCAGCAGCTTAGGCCATGGGAATGAGCAGTTCTTC.

CDR3 protein: CASTTLSGRAYEQYF. CDR3 nucleotide sequence: TGTGCCAGCACGACATTGAGCGGGAGGGCCTACGAGCAGTACTTC. This sequence joins TRBV27 and TRBJ2-7, with TRBD2 matching over 10 bases. The V segment lost 7 bases and the J segment 2 bases; nucleotides outside the gene matches: 8. The germline gives CDR1 MNHEY, CDR2 SMNVEV (reference sequence). The CDR3 contains 15 residues.

This chain connects TRBV5-6 to TRBJ2-7; perhaps D is TRBD1 or TRBD2 (5 bases each). V was shortened by 2 bases and J by 0 bases, with 9 bases between the two germline ends. Germline-derived CDR1 and CDR2 are SGHDT and YYEEEE. The CDR3 length is 14 residues. CDR3 region: CASSLEGFSYEQYF. The CDR3 bases are TGTGCCAGCAGCTTAGAGGGGTTCTCCTACGAGCAGTACTTC. Full variable domain (outside the CDR3, taken from reference TRBV5-6 and TRBJ2-7): DAGVTQSPTHLIKTRGQQVTLRCSPKSGHDTVSWYQQALGQGPQFIFQYYEEEERQRGNFPDRFSGHQFPNYSSELNVNALLLGDSALYLCASSLEGFSYEQYFGPGTRLTVT.

The V and J genes are TRBV7-2 and TRBJ2-5; 8 bases line up with TRBD2. Germline lookup yields CDR1 SGHTA and CDR2 FQGNSA. After removal of 5 bases from V and 3 bases from J, the junction contained 11 bases not matched to a gene. The CDR3 runs to 16 residues. The CDR3 here is CASSPIYTGGEETQYF. CDR3 nucleotides: TGTGCCAGCAGCCCAATCTATACGGGGGGGGAAGAGACCCAGTACTTC.

The chain recombines TRBV18 with TRBJ2-2, with D unresolved. Germline V CDR1 and CDR2: KGHSH, LQKENI. V was pared by 3 bases and J by 0 bases, with 8 bases between. This CDR3 has 15 amino acids. CDR3 in DNA: TGTGCCAGCTCACCTGCGATCTCGAACACCGGGGAGCTGTTTTTT. Translation gives CASSPAISNTGELFF.

The chain links TRBV4-3 to TRBJ1-2; 7 bases map to TRBD1. J lost 8 bases, V lost 4 bases, and 16 bases had no gene match. CDR1 and CDR2 from the germline V gene are LGHNA and YSLEER. The CDR3 is made up of 16 amino acids. As DNA, the CDR3 is TGCGCCAGCAGCCCACGCCAATTTGACAGGGCTAAAGGCTACACCTTC. Translated: CASSPRQFDRAKGYTF.

The V gene is TRBV6-5, the J gene TRBJ1-5; D possibly corresponds to TRBD1 (5 bases). Germline assignment: CDR1 MNHEY and CDR2 SVGAGI. V was clipped by 6 bases and J by 0 bases, with 12 bases between them. The CDR3 spans 15 residues. Written as DNA, the CDR3 is TGTGCCAGCAGCTCAGGGATATATAGCAATCAGCCCCAGCATTTT. Translation gives CASSSGIYSNQPQHF.

V is TRBV7-2 and J is TRBJ2-7, with D possibly being TRBD2 (5 bases). Looked up from germline, CDR1 is SGHTA and CDR2 is FQGNSA. V was pared by 1 base and J by 7 bases, with 11 bases between. This CDR3 comprises 13 residues. The CDR3 sequence is CASSLDFGVEQYF. The DNA for the CDR3 is TGTGCCAGCAGCTTAGACTTCGGGGTTGAGCAGTACTTC.

This clone has more than one count but fewer than ten. CDR3 protein: CASSVVGALDTEAFF. For the CDR3, the DNA is TGTGCCAGCAGCGTCGTCGGGGCGCTGGACACTGAAGCTTTCTTT. This sequence joins TRBV9 and TRBJ1-1, with D perhaps matching TRBD1 (5 bases). V gave up 2 bases and J gave up 3 bases, with 14 bases separating them. The CDR3 length is 15 residues. Per the germline V gene, CDR1 is SGDLS and CDR2 is YYNGEE.